The clone carrying this T cell receptor beta chain was recorded a few times. The antigen remains undetermined. The CDR3 spans 16 residues. CDR1 LNHDA and CDR2 SQIVND come from the germline V gene (reference sequence). Trimming cost V 10 bases and J 4 bases; bases outside gene matches: 12. These data originate in a study of shared clonotypes between healthy human individuals. Study overall: Two women and three men aged 18 to 49 made up the donors.

General study points: Few donors limited the genetic and exposure-history diversity represented. In this cohort, only blood was sampled, and tissue repertoires likely differ.

Genomic DNA of unsorted samples came from some 91 million PBMCs. The table came from immunoSEQ multiplex PCR; TCRdb's copy has only in-frame clones and leaves some out. This table has about 480,000 clones, nearly 80% appearing once. The V and J genes are TRBV19 and TRBJ2-2; 10 positions agree with TRBD2. This clonotype originated in a woman between 40 and 55 years old in good health. Some clones in this sample may be carry-over from other donors' samples. Source material: PBMCs. CDR3 sequence: CATKPNSGRPTGELFF. CDR3 sequence (DNA): TGTGCCACCAAACCCAATAGCGGGAGGCCCACCGGGGAGCTGTTTTTT.